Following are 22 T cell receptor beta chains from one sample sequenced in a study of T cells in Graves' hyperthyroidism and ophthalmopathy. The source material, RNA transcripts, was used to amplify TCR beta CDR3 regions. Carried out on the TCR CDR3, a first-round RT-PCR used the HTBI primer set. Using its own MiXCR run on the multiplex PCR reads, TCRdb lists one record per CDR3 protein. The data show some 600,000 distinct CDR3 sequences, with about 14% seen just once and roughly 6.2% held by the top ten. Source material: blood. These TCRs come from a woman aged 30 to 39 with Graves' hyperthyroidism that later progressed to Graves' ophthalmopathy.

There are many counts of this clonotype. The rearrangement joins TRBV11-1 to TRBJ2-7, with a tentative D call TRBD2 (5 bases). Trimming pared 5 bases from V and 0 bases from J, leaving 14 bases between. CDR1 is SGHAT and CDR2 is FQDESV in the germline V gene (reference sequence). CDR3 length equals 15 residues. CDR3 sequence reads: CASSLAGGLSYEQYF. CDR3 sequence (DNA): TGTGCCAGCAGCCTGGCAGGAGGCCTCTCCTACGAGCAGTACTTC.

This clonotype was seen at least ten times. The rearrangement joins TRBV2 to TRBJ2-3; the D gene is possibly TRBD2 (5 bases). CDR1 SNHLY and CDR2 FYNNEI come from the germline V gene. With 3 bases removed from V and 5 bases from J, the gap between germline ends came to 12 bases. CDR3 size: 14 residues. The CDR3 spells CASSDSSREDTQYF. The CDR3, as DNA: TGTGCCAGCAGTGACTCCTCGAGGGAAGATACGCAGTATTTT.

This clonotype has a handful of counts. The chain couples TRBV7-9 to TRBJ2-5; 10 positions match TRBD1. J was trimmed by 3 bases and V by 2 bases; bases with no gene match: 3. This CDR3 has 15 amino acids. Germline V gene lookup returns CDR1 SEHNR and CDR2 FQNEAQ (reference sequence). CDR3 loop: CASSLSGTGEETQYF. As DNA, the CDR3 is TGTGCCAGCAGCTTATCTGGGACAGGGGAAGAGACCCAGTACTTC.

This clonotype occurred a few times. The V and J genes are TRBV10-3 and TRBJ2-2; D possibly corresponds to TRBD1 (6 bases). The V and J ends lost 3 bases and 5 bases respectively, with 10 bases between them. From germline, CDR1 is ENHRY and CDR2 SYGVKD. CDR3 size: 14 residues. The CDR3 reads CAISDQRGTGELFF. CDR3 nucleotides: TGTGCCATCAGTGATCAAAGGGGGACCGGGGAGCTGTTTTTT.

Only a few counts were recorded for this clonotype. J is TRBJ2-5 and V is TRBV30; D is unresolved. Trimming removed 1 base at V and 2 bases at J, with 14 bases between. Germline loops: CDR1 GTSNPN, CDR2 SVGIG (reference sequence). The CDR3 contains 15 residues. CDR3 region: CAWSGAGTTQETQYF. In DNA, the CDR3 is TGTGCCTGGAGTGGAGCCGGAACAACGCAAGAGACCCAGTACTTC.

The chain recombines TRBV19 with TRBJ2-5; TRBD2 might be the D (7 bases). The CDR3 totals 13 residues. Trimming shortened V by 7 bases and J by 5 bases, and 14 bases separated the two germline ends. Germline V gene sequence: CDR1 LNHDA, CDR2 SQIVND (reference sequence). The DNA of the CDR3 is TGTGCCAGTACCACGGGGGGCGATGAGACCCAGTACTTC. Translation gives CASTTGGDETQYF.

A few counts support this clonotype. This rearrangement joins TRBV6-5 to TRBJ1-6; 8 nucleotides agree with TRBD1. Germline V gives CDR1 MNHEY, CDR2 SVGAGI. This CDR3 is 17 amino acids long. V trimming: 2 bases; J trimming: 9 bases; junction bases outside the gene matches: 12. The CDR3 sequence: CASSYVATTGVSSPLHF. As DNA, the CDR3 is TGTGCCAGCAGTTACGTTGCTACGACAGGGGTTAGTTCACCCCTCCACTTT.

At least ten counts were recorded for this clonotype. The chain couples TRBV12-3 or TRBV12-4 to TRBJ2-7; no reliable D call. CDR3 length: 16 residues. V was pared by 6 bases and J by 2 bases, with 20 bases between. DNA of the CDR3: TGTGCCAGCAGCCGCCAGGACGGTTCGCTGGCCTACGAGCAGTACTTC. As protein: CASSRQDGSLAYEQYF.

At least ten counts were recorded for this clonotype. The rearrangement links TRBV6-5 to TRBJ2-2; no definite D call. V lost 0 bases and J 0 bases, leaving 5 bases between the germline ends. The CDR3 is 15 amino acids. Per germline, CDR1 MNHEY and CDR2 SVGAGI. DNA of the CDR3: TGTGCCAGCAGTTACTCATGGTCGAACACCGGGGAGCTGTTTTTT. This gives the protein CASSYSWSNTGELFF.

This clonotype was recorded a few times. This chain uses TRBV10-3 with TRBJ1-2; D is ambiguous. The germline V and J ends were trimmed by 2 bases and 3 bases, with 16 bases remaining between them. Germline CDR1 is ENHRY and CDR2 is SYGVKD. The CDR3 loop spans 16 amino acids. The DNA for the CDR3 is TGTGCCATCAGTGAGCCAGAGGACTCTTCTTACTATGGCTACACCTTC. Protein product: CAISEPEDSSYYGYTF.

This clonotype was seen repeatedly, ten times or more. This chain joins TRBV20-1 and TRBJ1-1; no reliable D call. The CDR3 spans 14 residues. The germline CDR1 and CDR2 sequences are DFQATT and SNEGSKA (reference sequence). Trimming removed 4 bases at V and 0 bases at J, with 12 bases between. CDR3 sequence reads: CSATLEGLNTEAFF. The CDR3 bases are TGCAGTGCTACCCTAGAGGGCCTGAACACTGAAGCTTTCTTT.

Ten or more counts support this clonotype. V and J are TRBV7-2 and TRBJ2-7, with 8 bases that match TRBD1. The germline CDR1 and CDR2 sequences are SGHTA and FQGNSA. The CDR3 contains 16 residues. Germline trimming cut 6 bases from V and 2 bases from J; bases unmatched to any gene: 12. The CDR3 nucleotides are TGTGCCAGCAGTCTCACAGGGGGAGCTATGACCTACGAGCAGTACTTC. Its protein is CASSLTGGAMTYEQYF.

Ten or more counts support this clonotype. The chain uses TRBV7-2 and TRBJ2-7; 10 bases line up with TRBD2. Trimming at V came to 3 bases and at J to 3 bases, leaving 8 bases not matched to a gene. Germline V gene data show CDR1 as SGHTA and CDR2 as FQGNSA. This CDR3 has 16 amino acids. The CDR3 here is CASSFNQREGIYEQYF. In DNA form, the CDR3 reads TGTGCCAGCAGCTTCAACCAGCGGGAGGGCATCTACGAGCAGTACTTC.

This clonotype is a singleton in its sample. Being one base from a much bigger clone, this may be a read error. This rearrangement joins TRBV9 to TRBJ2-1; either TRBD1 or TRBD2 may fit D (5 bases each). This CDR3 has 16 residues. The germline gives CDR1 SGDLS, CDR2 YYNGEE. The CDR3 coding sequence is TGTGCCAGCAGCGTCACCGGGACGAGCTCCTACAATGGGCAGTTCTTC. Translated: CASSVTGTSSYNGQFF.

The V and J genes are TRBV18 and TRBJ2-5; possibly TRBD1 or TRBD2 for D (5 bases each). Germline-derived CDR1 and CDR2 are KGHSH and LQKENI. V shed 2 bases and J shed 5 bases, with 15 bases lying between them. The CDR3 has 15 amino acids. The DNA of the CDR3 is TGTGCCAGCTCACCAGGGTTTGGGGACGGGGAGACCCAGTACTTC. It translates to CASSPGFGDGETQYF.

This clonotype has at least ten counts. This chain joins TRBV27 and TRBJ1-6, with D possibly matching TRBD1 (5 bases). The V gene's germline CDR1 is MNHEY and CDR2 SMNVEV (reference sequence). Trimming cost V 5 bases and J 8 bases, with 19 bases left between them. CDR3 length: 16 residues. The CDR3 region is CASSHSQGEYHSPLHF. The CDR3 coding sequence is TGTGCCAGCAGTCATTCTCAGGGAGAATACCATTCACCCCTCCACTTT.

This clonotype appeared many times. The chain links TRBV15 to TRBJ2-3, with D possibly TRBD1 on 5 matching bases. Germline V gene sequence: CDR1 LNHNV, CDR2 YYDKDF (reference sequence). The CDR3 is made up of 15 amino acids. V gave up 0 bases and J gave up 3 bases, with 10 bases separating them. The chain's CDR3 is CATSRDRVKTDTQYF. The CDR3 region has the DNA TGTGCCACCAGCAGAGACAGGGTTAAAACAGATACGCAGTATTTT. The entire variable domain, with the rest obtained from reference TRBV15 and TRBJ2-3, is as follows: DAMVIQNPRYQVTQFGKPVTLSCSQTLNHNVMYWYQQKSSQAPKLLFHYYDKDFNNEADTPDNFQSRRPNTSFCFLDIRSPGLGDTAMYLCATSRDRVKTDTQYFGPGTRLTVL.

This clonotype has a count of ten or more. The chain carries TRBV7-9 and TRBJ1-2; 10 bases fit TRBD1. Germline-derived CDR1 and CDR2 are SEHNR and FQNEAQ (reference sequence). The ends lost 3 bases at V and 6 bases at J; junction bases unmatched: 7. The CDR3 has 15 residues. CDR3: CASSFPDRGLDGYTF. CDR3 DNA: TGTGCCAGCAGCTTTCCGGACAGGGGGTTGGATGGCTACACCTTC.

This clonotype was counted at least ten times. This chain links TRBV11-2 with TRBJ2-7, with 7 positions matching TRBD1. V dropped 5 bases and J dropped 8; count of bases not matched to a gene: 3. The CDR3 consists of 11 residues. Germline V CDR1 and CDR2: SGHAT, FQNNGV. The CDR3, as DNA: TGTGCCAGCAGCCAGGGGGATAAGCAGTACTTC. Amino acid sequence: CASSQGDKQYF.

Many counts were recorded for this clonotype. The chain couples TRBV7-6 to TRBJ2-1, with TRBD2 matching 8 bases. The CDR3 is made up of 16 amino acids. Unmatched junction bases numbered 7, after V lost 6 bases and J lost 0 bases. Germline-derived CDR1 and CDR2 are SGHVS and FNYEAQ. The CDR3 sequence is CASSPSSGTSYNEQFF. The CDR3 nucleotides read TGTGCCAGCAGTCCCAGTAGCGGGACCTCCTACAATGAGCAGTTCTTC.

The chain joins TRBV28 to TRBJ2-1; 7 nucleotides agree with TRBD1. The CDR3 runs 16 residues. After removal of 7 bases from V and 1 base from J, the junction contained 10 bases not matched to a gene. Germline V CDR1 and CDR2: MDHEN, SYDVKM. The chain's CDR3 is CASNSGQSMSYNEQFF. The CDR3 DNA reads TGTGCCAGCAATTCGGGACAGAGTATGTCCTACAATGAGCAGTTCTTC.

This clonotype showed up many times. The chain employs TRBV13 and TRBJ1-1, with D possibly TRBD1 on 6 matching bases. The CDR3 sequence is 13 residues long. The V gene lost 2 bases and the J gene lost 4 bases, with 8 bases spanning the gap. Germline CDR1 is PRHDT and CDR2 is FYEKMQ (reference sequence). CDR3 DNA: TGTGCCAGCAGCTTAACAGGGCCCACTGAAGCTTTCTTT. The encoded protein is CASSLTGPTEAFF.